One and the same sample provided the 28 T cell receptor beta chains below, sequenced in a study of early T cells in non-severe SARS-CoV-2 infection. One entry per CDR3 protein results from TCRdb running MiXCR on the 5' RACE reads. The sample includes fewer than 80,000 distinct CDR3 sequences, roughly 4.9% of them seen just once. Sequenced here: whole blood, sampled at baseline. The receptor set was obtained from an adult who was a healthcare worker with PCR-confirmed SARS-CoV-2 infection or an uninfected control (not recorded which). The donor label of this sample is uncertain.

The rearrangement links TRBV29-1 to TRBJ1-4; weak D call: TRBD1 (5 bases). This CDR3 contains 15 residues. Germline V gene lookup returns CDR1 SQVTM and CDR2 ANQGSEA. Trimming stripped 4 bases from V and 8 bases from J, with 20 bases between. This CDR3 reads CSVGISGIEGEKLFF. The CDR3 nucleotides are TGCAGCGTTGGAATCTCCGGGATCGAGGGGGAAAAACTGTTTTTT.

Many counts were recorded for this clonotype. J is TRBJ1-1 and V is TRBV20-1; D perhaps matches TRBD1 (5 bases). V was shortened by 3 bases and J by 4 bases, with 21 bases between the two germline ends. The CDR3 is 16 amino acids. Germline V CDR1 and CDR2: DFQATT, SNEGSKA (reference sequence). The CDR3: CSASIRDSGLGTEAFF. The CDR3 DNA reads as TGCAGTGCTAGTATTCGGGACTCAGGGCTGGGCACTGAAGCTTTCTTT.

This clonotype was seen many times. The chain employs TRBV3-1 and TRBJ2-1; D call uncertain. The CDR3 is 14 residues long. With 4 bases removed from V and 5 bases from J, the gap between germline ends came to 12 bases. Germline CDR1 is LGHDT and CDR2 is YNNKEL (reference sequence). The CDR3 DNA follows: TGTGCCAGCAGCCCCTCAAGACGAAACAATGAGCAGTTCTTC. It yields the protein CASSPSRRNNEQFF.

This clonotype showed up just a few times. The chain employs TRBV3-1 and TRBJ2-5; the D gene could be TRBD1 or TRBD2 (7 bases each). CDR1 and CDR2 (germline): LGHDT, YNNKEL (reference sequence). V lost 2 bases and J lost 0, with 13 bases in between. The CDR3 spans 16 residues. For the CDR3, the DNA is TGTGCCAGCAGCCAAAGACAGGGAGGGTACCAAGAGACCCAGTACTTC. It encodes CASSQRQGGYQETQYF.

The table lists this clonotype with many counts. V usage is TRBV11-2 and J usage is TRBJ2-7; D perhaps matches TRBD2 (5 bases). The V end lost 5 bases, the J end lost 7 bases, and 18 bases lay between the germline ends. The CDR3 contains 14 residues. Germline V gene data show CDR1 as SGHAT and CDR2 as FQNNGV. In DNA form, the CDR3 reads TGTGCCAGCAGCCCGGACGGGGTTACGGGGGAGCAGTACTTC. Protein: CASSPDGVTGEQYF.

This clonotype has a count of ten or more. CDR3 amino acids: CASSPLSDEQFF. DNA of the CDR3: TGTGCCAGCAGCCCCCTCTCCGATGAGCAGTTCTTC. The genes are TRBV12-3 or TRBV12-4 and TRBJ2-1, with D unclear. The germline V and J ends were trimmed by 6 bases and 8 bases, with 11 bases remaining between them. The CDR3 runs 12 residues.

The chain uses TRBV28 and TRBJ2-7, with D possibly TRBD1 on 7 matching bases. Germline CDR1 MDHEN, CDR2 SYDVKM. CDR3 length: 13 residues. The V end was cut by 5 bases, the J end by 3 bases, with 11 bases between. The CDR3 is CASSGGTDYEQYF. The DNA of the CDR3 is TGTGCCAGCAGTGGCGGGACAGACTACGAGCAGTACTTC.

The CDR3 reads CASSGGGRNSPLHF. CDR3 nucleotide sequence: TGTGCCAGCAGCGGAGGAGGGCGGAATTCACCCCTCCACTTT. The chain recombines TRBV6-2 or TRBV6-3 with TRBJ1-6, with unresolved D. V lost 6 bases to trimming and J lost 7 bases, with 13 bases between them. CDR1 and CDR2 from the germline V gene are MNHEY and SVGEGT. The CDR3 consists of 14 residues.

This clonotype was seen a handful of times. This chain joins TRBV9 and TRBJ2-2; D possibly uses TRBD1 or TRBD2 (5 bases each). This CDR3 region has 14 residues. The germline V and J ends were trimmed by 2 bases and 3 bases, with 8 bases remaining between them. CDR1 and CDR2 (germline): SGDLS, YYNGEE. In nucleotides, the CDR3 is TGTGCCAGCAGCGTCGAGGGGTACACCGGGGAGCTGTTTTTT. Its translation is CASSVEGYTGELFF.

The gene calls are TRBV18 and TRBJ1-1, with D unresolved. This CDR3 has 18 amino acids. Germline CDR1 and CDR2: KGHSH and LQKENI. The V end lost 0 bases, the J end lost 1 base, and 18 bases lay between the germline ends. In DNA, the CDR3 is TGTGCCAGCTCACCACCAAAGGGAGGGCTCACGGGGAACACTGAAGCTTTCTTT. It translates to CASSPPKGGLTGNTEAFF.

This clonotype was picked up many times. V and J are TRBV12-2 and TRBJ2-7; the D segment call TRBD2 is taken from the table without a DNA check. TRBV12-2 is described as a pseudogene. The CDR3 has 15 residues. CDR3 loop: CASRRGTRASYEQYF. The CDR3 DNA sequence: TGTGCAAGTCGCAGGGGGACTAGGGCCTCCTACGAGCAGTACTTC.

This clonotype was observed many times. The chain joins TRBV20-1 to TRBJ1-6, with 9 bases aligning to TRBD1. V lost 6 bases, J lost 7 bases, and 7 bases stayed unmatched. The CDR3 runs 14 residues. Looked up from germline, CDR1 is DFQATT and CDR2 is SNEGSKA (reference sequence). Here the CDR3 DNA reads TGCAGTGCCGCGGACAGGGGCAGGAATTCACCCCTCCACTTT. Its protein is CSAADRGRNSPLHF.

This CDR3 is CASSLASPNTGELFF. DNA of the CDR3: TGTGCCAGCAGCTTAGCCAGTCCGAACACCGGGGAGCTGTTTTTT. The chain employs TRBV7-8 and TRBJ2-2; no clear D gene. Deletions cut 0 bases from V and 0 bases from J, with 5 bases between. CDR1 SGHVS and CDR2 FQNEAQ come from the germline V gene. The CDR3 is 15 residues long.

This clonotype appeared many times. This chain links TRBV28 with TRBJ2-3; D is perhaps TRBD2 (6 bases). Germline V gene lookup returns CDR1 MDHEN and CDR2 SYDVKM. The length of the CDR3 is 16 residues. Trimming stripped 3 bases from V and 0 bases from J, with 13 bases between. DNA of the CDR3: TGTGCCAGCAGTTTGCGGGGTAGCGGAAGCACAGATACGCAGTATTTT. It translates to CASSLRGSGSTDTQYF.

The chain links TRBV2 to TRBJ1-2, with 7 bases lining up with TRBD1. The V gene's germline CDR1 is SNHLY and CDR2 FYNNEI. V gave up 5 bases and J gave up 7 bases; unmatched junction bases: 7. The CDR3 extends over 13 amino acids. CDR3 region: CASSSRQGLGYTF. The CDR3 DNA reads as TGTGCCAGCAGTAGCCGACAGGGCCTTGGCTACACCTTC.

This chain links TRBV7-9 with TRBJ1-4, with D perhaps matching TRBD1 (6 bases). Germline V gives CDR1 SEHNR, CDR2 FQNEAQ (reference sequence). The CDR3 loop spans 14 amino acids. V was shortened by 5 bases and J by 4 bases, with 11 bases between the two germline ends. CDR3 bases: TGTGCCAGCAGCCTAGGACAGTATAATGAAAAACTGTTTTTT. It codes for CASSLGQYNEKLFF.

The CDR3 is CSVETGANQPQHF. Here the CDR3 DNA reads TGCAGCGTGGAAACAGGGGCCAATCAGCCCCAGCATTTT. This chain uses TRBV29-1 with TRBJ1-5, with 7 bases identical to TRBD1. CDR3 length: 13 amino acids. With 6 bases clipped from V and 3 bases from J, the junction kept 5 bases outside the gene matches. CDR1 and CDR2 (germline): SQVTM, ANQGSEA.

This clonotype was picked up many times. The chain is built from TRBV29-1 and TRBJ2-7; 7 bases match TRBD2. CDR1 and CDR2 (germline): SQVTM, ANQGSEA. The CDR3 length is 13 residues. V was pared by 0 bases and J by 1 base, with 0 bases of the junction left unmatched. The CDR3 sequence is CSVEEGGSYEQYF. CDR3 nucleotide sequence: TGCAGCGTTGAAGAGGGGGGGTCCTACGAGCAGTACTTC.

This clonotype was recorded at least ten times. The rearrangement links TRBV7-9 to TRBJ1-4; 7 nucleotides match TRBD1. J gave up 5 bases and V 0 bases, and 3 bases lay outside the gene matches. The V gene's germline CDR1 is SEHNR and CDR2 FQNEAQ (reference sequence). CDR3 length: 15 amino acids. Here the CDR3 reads CASSLAGQFNEKLFF. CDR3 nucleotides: TGTGCCAGCAGCTTAGCGGGACAGTTCAATGAAAAACTGTTTTTT.

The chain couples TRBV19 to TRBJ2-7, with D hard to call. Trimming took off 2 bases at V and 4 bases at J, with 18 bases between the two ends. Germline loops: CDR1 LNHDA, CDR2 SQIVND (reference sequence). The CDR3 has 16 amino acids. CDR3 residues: CASSIIYGGDLYEQYF. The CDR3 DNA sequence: TGTGCCAGTAGTATAATTTATGGCGGAGATCTTTACGAGCAGTACTTC.

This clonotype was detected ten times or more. The CDR3 DNA reads as TGTGCCAGCAGATCGGGAGGAGAGACCCAGTACTTC. Translated, it gives CASRSGGETQYF. The chain is built from TRBV6-6 and TRBJ2-5, with 7 bases fitting TRBD2. The germline CDR1 and CDR2 sequences are MNHNY and SVGAGI (reference sequence). V gave up 6 bases and J gave up 4 bases; unmatched junction bases: 2. There are 12 residues in the CDR3.

The CDR3, as DNA: TGTGCCAGCAGCTTACGGGACGCAACTAATGAAAAACTGTTTTTT. Amino acids: CASSLRDATNEKLFF. The V call is TRBV7-9, the J call TRBJ1-4, with a possible D match to TRBD1 (5 bases). The CDR3 consists of 15 residues. Trimming removed 2 bases from V and 0 bases from J, with 7 bases in between. Looked up from germline, CDR1 is SEHNR and CDR2 is FQNEAQ (reference sequence).

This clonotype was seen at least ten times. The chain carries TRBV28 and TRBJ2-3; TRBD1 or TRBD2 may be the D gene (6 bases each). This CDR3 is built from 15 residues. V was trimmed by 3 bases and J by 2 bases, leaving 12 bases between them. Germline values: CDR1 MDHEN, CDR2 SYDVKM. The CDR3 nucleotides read TGTGCCAGCAGTTTTTTGGGGGGCGACACAGATACGCAGTATTTT. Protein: CASSFLGGDTDTQYF.

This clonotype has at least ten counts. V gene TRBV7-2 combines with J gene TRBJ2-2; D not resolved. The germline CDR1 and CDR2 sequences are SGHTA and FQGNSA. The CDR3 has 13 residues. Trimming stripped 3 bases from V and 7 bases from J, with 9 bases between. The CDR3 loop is CASSLGSSGELFF. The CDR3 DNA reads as TGTGCCAGCAGCTTGGGCTCTAGCGGGGAGCTGTTTTTT.

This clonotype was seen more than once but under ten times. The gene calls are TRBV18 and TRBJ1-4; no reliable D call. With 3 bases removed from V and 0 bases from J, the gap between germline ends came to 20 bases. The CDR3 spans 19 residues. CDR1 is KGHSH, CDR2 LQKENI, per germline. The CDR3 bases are TGTGCCAGCTCACCGTTGGGCCTCTACCACAAAGCAACTAATGAAAAACTGTTTTTT. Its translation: CASSPLGLYHKATNEKLFF.

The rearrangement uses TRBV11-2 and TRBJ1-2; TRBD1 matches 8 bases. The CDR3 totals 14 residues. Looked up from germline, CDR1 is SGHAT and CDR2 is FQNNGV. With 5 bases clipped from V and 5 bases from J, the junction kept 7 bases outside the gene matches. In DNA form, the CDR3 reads TGTGCCAGCAGCCCCGGGACAGGAGTTTATGGCTACACCTTC. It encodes CASSPGTGVYGYTF.

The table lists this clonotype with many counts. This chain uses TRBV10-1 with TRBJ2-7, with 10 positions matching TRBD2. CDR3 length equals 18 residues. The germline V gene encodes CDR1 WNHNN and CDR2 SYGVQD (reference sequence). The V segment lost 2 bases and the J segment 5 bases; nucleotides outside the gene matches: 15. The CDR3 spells CASSEPALLAGRLDEQYF. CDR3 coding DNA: TGCGCCAGCAGTGAGCCAGCCTTACTAGCGGGGAGGCTTGACGAGCAGTACTTC.

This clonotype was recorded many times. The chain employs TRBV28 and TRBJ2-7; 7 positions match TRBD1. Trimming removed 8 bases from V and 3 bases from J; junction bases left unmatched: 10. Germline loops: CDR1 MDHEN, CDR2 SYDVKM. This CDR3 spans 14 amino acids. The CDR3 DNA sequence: TGTGCCAGCTCCTCTCAGGACAGGCTCTACGAGCAGTACTTC. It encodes CASSSQDRLYEQYF.